These 9 T cell receptor beta chains were sequenced from one sample in a study of T cell responses to AZD1222 COVID-19 vaccine. The method was immunoSEQ multiplex PCR; TCRdb's version includes in-frame clones alone and lacks a portion of them. The profile shows fewer than 200,000 clones, more than 80% of them singletons. The source material was peripheral blood, sampled on day 0 of AZD1222 vaccination. These receptors were obtained from an adult in good health.

The chain couples TRBV6-6 to TRBJ1-1, with no clear D. V dropped 0 bases and J dropped 5 bases, with 7 bases sitting between them. Germline assignment: CDR1 MNHNY and CDR2 SVGAGI (reference sequence). The CDR3 length is 13 residues. The DNA of the CDR3 is TGTGCCAGCAGTTACTCCCAGCGGACTGAAGCTTTCTTT. Translation: CASSYSQRTEAFF.

The rearrangement uses TRBV18 and TRBJ1-6; the D gene is possibly TRBD1 (5 bases). Germline assignment: CDR1 KGHSH and CDR2 LQKENI. Trimming shortened V by 3 bases and J by 8 bases, and 11 bases separated the two germline ends. The CDR3 has 14 amino acids. The chain's CDR3 is CASSPGRDDSPLHF. The CDR3 region has the DNA TGTGCCAGCTCACCTGGGCGGGACGATTCACCCCTCCACTTT.

The chain employs TRBV28 and TRBJ1-5; D gene ambiguous. The CDR3 is 15 residues long. CDR1 and CDR2 from the germline V gene are MDHEN and SYDVKM. V lost 1 base, J lost 1 base, and 8 bases lay in between. The CDR3 loop reads CASSLSRYSNQPQHF. In DNA form, the CDR3 reads TGTGCCAGCAGTTTATCCAGATACAGCAATCAGCCCCAGCATTTT.

The chain joins TRBV6-5 to TRBJ1-3; D call uncertain. Germline assignment: CDR1 MNHEY and CDR2 SVGAGI. This CDR3 has 15 residues. Trimming took 4 bases from V and 0 from J, leaving 10 bases between them. CDR3 DNA sequence: TGTGCCAGCAGTTCCGGACCCAACTCTGGAAACACCATATATTTT. This translates into CASSSGPNSGNTIYF.

This clone was detected only a few times. The chain links TRBV18 to TRBJ2-7, with TRBD1 as a possible D gene (5 bases). Germline loops: CDR1 KGHSH, CDR2 LQKENI. Trimming removed 5 bases from V and 3 bases from J, with 14 bases in between. There are 14 residues in the CDR3. The CDR3 DNA is TGTGCCAGCTCAACTCAGGGTAGTGGCTACGAGCAGTACTTC. It codes for CASSTQGSGYEQYF.

The DNA of the CDR3 is TGTGCCAGCAGTTTAAGTAGGGGTGTCGGAGATACGCAGTATTTT. Its translation: CASSLSRGVGDTQYF. The chain employs TRBV28 and TRBJ2-3, with D possibly being TRBD1 (5 bases). CDR1 is MDHEN, CDR2 SYDVKM, per germline. The V end was cut by 2 bases, the J end by 5 bases, with 14 bases between. CDR3 length equals 15 residues.

V usage is TRBV19 and J usage is TRBJ2-6; D unresolved. This CDR3 spans 16 amino acids. The germline CDR1 and CDR2 sequences are LNHDA and SQIVND (reference sequence). V was pared by 1 base and J by 0 bases, with 7 bases between. The CDR3 sequence: CASSIAESSGANVLTF. CDR3 DNA sequence: TGTGCCAGTAGTATAGCCGAGAGCTCTGGGGCCAACGTCCTGACTTTC.

This rearrangement joins TRBV25-1 to TRBJ2-7; D possibly corresponds to TRBD2 (5 bases). V was shortened by 4 bases and J by 5 bases, with 15 bases between the two germline ends. The CDR3 sequence is 14 residues long. From germline, CDR1 is MGHDK and CDR2 SYGVNS. CDR3 amino acids: CASSVLVRGDEQYF. The CDR3 DNA reads as TGTGCCAGCAGTGTTCTAGTACGGGGAGACGAGCAGTACTTC.

The chain is built from TRBV28 and TRBJ1-5; tentative D call: TRBD1 (5 bases). Germline V gene data show CDR1 as MDHEN and CDR2 as SYDVKM. The CDR3 extends over 19 amino acids. Trimming removed 7 bases from V and 6 bases from J, with 31 bases in between. The CDR3 protein is CASNLGDLGQGWEVQPQHF. The CDR3 region has the DNA TGTGCCAGCAATCTCGGCGACCTAGGGCAGGGATGGGAGGTTCAGCCCCAGCATTTT.